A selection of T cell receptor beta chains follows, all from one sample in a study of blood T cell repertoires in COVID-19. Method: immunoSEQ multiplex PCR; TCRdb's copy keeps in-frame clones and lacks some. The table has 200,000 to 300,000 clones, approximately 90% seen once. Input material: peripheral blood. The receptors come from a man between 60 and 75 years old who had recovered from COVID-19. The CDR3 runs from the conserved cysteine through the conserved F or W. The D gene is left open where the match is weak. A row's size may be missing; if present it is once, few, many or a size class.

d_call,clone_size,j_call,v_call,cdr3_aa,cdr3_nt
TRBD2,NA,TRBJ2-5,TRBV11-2,CASSLFASAGGKETQYF,TGTGCCAGCAGCTTATTCGCTAGCGCGGGGGGGAAAGAGACCCAGTACTTC
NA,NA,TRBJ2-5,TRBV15,CATSTSGQHQETQYF,TGTGCCACCAGCACCTCCGGACAGCACCAAGAGACCCAGTACTTC
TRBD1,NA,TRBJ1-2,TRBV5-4,CASSLEGAWGYGYTF,TGTGCCAGCAGCTTGGAGGGGGCATGGGGCTATGGCTACACCTTC
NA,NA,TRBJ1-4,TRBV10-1,CASSEGSGNEKLFF,TGCGCCAGCAGTGAAGGTTCGGGTAATGAAAAACTGTTTTTT
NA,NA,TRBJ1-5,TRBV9,CASSVGRGGGNQPQHF,TGTGCCAGCAGCGTAGGAAGGGGTGGGGGCAATCAGCCCCAGCATTTT
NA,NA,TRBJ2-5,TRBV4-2,CASSQELWGRETQYF,TGTGCCAGCAGCCAAGAACTCTGGGGCCGGGAGACCCAGTACTTC
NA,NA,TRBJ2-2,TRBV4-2,CASSQGQYTGELFF,TGTGCCAGCAGCCAAGGACAGTACACCGGGGAGCTGTTTTTT
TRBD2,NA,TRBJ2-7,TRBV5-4,CASTPGLANYEQYF,TGTGCCAGCACCCCGGGACTAGCCAACTACGAGCAGTACTTC
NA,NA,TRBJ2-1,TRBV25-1,CASSDEAKTGGAYNEQFF,TGTGCCAGCAGTGATGAGGCCAAAACAGGAGGGGCCTACAATGAGCAGTTCTTC
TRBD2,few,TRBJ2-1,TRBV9,CASSISGGKSYNEQFF,TGTGCCAGCAGCATTAGCGGGGGGAAATCCTACAATGAGCAGTTCTTC
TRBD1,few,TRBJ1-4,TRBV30,CACTSPGQGNEKLFF,TGTGCCTGTACTTCTCCGGGACAGGGGAACGAAAAACTGTTTTTT
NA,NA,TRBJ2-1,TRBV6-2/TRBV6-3,CASSYSPGQRGNEQFF,TGTGCCAGCAGTTACTCGCCGGGACAGCGGGGGAATGAGCAGTTCTTC
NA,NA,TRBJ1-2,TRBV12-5,CASGPGQNFNYGYTF,TGTGCTAGTGGCCCCGGACAGAACTTTAACTATGGCTACACCTTC
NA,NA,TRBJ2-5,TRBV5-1,CASSLSLATGETQYF,TGCGCCAGCAGCTTATCGTTAGCGACGGGAGAGACCCAGTACTTC
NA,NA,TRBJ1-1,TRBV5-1,CASSPGGQNTEAFF,TGCGCCAGCAGCCCGGGGGGACAGAACACTGAAGCTTTCTTT
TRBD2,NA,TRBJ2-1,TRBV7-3,CASSPRGGGAGGQFF,TGTGCCAGCAGCCCCCGGGGCGGGGGGGCAGGTGGGCAGTTCTTC
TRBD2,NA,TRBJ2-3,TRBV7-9,CASSSNRGDDTQYF,TGTGCCAGCAGCTCCAACCGGGGGGACGATACGCAGTATTTT
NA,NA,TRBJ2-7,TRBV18,CASSPEAGRFYDYEQYF,TGTGCCAGCTCACCGGAGGCAGGCAGGTTCTACGACTACGAGCAGTACTTC
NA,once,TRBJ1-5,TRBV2,CASKPERGSQPQHF,TGTGCCAGCAAACCGGAAAGGGGGTCCCAGCCCCAGCATTTT
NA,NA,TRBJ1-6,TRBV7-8,CASSLVSRTHNSPLHF,TGTGCCAGCAGCTTAGTTTCCCGGACACATAATTCACCCCTCCACTTT
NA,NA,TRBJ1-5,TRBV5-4,CASSLRVYSNQPQHF,TGTGCCAGCAGCTTGCGGGTTTATAGCAATCAGCCCCAGCATTTT
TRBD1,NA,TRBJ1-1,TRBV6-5,CASSYSPGGTEAFF,TGTGCCAGCAGTTACTCGCCAGGGGGGACTGAAGCTTTCTTT
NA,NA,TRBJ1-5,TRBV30,CAWSVQGSQPQHF,TGTGCCTGGAGTGTGCAAGGGAGTCAGCCCCAGCATTTT
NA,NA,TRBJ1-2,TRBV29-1,CSALGEGSYGYTF,TGCAGCGCCTTGGGGGAGGGAAGCTATGGCTACACCTTC
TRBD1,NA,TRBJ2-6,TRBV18,CASSRASGTGPVPSGANVLTF,TGTGCCAGCTCCCGGGCCTCCGGGACAGGACCTGTACCCTCTGGGGCCAACGTCCTGACTTTC
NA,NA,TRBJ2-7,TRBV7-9,CASTSRPSSYEQYF,TGTGCCAGCACCTCGCGCCCTAGCTCCTACGAGCAGTACTTC
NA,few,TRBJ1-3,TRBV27,CASSSGRGNTIYF,TGTGCCAGCAGTTCCGGGAGAGGAAACACCATATATTTT
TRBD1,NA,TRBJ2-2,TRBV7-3,CASRLRDRGPTGELFF,TGTGCCAGCAGGCTCCGGGACAGGGGACCCACCGGGGAGCTGTTTTTT
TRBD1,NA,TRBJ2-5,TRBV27,CASSFLTGGGETQYF,TGTGCCAGCAGTTTTCTGACAGGGGGCGGCGAGACCCAGTACTTC
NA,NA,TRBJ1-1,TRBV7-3,CASSPQGNTEAFF,TGTGCCAGCAGCCCACAGGGAAACACTGAAGCTTTCTTT
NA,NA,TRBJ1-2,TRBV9,CASSVGSGSYGYTF,TGTGCCAGCAGCGTAGGTTCAGGGTCTTATGGCTACACCTTC
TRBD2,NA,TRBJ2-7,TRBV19,CASSPEHSGGPYEQYF,TGTGCCAGTAGCCCTGAGCACAGCGGGGGGCCCTACGAGCAGTACTTC
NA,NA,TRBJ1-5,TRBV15,CATSRVGGDQPQHF,TGTGCCACCAGCAGAGTCGGGGGAGATCAGCCCCAGCATTTT
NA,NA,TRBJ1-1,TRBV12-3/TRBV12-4,CASSPTRAEAFF,TGTGCCAGCAGTCCGACGAGGGCTGAAGCTTTCTTT
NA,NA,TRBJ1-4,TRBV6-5,CASSYSRAGINEKLFF,TGTGCCAGCAGTTACTCTAGGGCAGGGATTAATGAAAAACTGTTTTTT